These T cell receptor beta chains were read from a single sample in a study of cytomegalovirus exposure and HLA in healthy donors. Libraries were prepared by immunoSEQ multiplex PCR; TCRdb keeps only in-frame clonotypes and omits some of them. The data contain 120,000 or so clones, 75% to 85% of them singletons. The sample taken for sequencing was PBMCs. These receptors all stem from a man aged 30 to 45 in good health and CMV-seropositive. Both conserved end residues are part of each CDR3. The D gene is left open where the match is weak. Rows may omit the clone size; those that give it use once, few, many or a size class.

CDR3 protein	CDR3 DNA	J gene	D gene	clone size	V gene
CASSEQGRVTIYF	TGTGCCAGCAGTGAACAGGGGAGGGTCACCATATATTTT	TRBJ1-3	-	few	TRBV6-1
CAGAPTPGGNEQFF	TGCGCCGGAGCCCCAACCCCAGGCGGGAATGAGCAGTTCTTC	TRBJ2-1	-	-	TRBV5-1
CASSFSGTPTEGELFF	TGCGCCAGCAGCTTTTCCGGGACACCCACAGAGGGGGAGCTGTTTTTT	TRBJ2-2	-	-	TRBV5-1
CASSEFGGAETQYF	TGTGCCAGCAGTGAATTTGGGGGGGCCGAGACCCAGTACTTC	TRBJ2-5	-	-	TRBV6-1
CASSLGQSYGYTF	TGCGCCAGCAGCTTGGGACAGTCCTATGGCTACACCTTC	TRBJ1-2	-	-	TRBV5-1
CASSPVGRGRNQPQHF	TGTGCCAGCAGCCCAGTAGGCAGGGGACGCAATCAGCCCCAGCATTTT	TRBJ1-5	-	-	TRBV7-8
CSVKEGGPTIGAFF	TGCAGCGTGAAAGAGGGGGGGCCGACGATAGGAGCTTTCTTT	TRBJ1-1	-	-	TRBV29-1
CASSVRSSDTQYF	TGTGCCAGCAGCGTTCGGAGTTCAGATACGCAGTATTTT	TRBJ2-3	-	-	TRBV9
CASRPRGTEAFF	TGTGCCAGCCGCCCTAGGGGTACTGAAGCTTTCTTT	TRBJ1-1	-	few	TRBV7-8
CASGRTGSSYEQYF	TGTGCCAGCGGTAGGACAGGAAGCTCCTACGAGCAGTACTTC	TRBJ2-7	TRBD1	once	TRBV6-1
CASSPSHNEQFF	TGTGCCAGCTCACCAAGCCACAATGAGCAGTTCTTC	TRBJ2-1	-	-	TRBV18
CASRTGGGPGETQYF	TGTGCCAGCAGGACCGGTGGGGGCCCAGGGGAGACCCAGTACTTC	TRBJ2-5	-	-	TRBV6-6
CASSEQGSTEAFF	TGTGCCAGCAGTGAACAGGGTAGTACTGAAGCTTTCTTT	TRBJ1-1	-	-	TRBV6-1
CASSQQGFYEQYF	TGCGCCAGCAGCCAACAGGGATTCTACGAGCAGTACTTC	TRBJ2-7	-	-	TRBV4-1
CASSTSGTNTGETQYF	TGCGCCAGCAGCACCTCCGGGACAAACACGGGGGAGACCCAGTACTTC	TRBJ2-5	-	-	TRBV5-1
CQIPGFGEQFF	TGCCAGATACCGGGGTTCGGTGAGCAGTTCTTC	TRBJ2-1	-	-	TRBV20-1
CASYGQGNINEQFF	TGTGCCAGCTATGGACAGGGGAATATCAATGAGCAGTTCTTC	TRBJ2-1	TRBD1	-	TRBV27
CASARDSLYGYTF	TGTGCCTCTGCCCGGGACAGCCTCTATGGCTACACCTTC	TRBJ1-2	TRBD1	-	TRBV6-5
CASSWPRVVRSQPQHF	TGCGCCAGCAGCTGGCCCAGGGTTGTAAGGTCTCAGCCCCAGCATTTT	TRBJ1-5	-	-	TRBV5-1
CASSQMGQANTEAFF	TGTGCCAGCAGCCAAATGGGGCAGGCGAACACTGAAGCTTTCTTT	TRBJ1-1	-	-	TRBV14
CASRLAGGSYNEQFF	TGTGCAAGTCGCTTAGCAGGGGGCTCCTACAATGAGCAGTTCTTC	TRBJ2-1	-	-	TRBV12-2
CAISEQSTDTQYF	TGTGCCATCAGTGAACAGAGCACAGATACGCAGTATTTT	TRBJ2-3	-	-	TRBV10-3
CASKDRRGPQHF	TGTGCCAGCAAGGACAGACGAGGGCCCCAGCATTTT	TRBJ1-5	-	-	TRBV27
CASSMGLQETQYF	TGTGCCAGTAGTATGGGACTCCAAGAGACCCAGTACTTC	TRBJ2-5	-	-	TRBV19
CASSITGGNQPQHF	TGTGCCAGTAGTATTACAGGTGGCAATCAGCCCCAGCATTTT	TRBJ1-5	-	-	TRBV19
CASSLFGTSETQYF	TGTGCCAGCAGCTTGTTCGGGACATCGGAGACCCAGTACTTC	TRBJ2-5	-	few	TRBV5-4
CASSSSGTGELFF	TGTGCCAGCAGCTCAAGCGGCACCGGGGAGCTGTTTTTT	TRBJ2-2	-	-	TRBV7-8
CATTRGGRSSYNEQFF	TGTGCCACGACTCGGGGAGGTCGGAGCTCCTACAATGAGCAGTTCTTC	TRBJ2-1	-	-	TRBV5-4
CAISESAGGPGKTQYF	TGTGCCATCAGTGAGTCAGCGGGGGGGCCTGGAAAGACCCAGTACTTC	TRBJ2-5	TRBD2	-	TRBV10-3
CASIERFGTAYEQYF	TGTGCCAGTATTGAGCGATTCGGGACAGCCTACGAGCAGTACTTC	TRBJ2-7	TRBD1	few	TRBV6-1
CASSYGQGANYGYTF	TGTGCCAGCAGTTACGGACAGGGAGCTAACTATGGCTACACCTTC	TRBJ1-2	TRBD1	-	TRBV6-5
CATGTSGGAQETQYF	TGTGCCACCGGGACTAGCGGGGGGGCCCAGGAGACCCAGTACTTC	TRBJ2-5	TRBD2	once	TRBV6-1
CASSFLAGGPYNEQFF	TGCGCCAGCAGCTTCCTAGCGGGGGGCCCCTACAATGAGCAGTTCTTC	TRBJ2-1	TRBD2	-	TRBV5-1
CASSIATYHEAFF	TGTGCCAGCAGTATTGCAACTTACCACGAAGCTTTCTTT	TRBJ1-1	-	once	TRBV7-9
CASSPLAIYEQYF	TGTGCCAGCTCCCCACTAGCGATCTACGAGCAGTACTTC	TRBJ2-7	TRBD2	-	TRBV18
CASSQRTGDISGANVLTF	TGCGCCAGCAGCCAGCGGACAGGCGATATCTCTGGGGCCAACGTCCTGACTTTC	TRBJ2-6	TRBD1	-	TRBV4-1
CASGDRGSYEQYF	TGTGCCTCGGGGGACAGGGGGTCCTACGAGCAGTACTTC	TRBJ2-7	TRBD1	-	TRBV2
CASSPGAGTEAFF	TGTGCCAGCTCCCCAGGGGCAGGCACTGAAGCTTTCTTT	TRBJ1-1	-	-	TRBV18
CAWTGERAEAFF	TGTGCCTGGACGGGGGAAAGGGCTGAAGCTTTCTTT	TRBJ1-1	-	-	TRBV30
CAWIGGAGNTIYF	TGTGCCTGGATAGGAGGGGCTGGAAACACCATATATTTT	TRBJ1-3	-	-	TRBV30
CASSPRGQPQYGNTIYF	TGTGCCAGCAGCCCCAGGGGGCAACCCCAGTACGGAAACACCATATATTTT	TRBJ1-3	TRBD1	once	TRBV7-8
CASTPRRVGYTF	TGTGCCAGCACCCCCAGGAGGGTAGGCTACACCTTC	TRBJ1-2	-	few	TRBV5-8
CASSWSDTNYGYTF	TGTGCCAGCAGTTGGTCCGACACCAACTATGGCTACACCTTC	TRBJ1-2	-	-	TRBV27
CASSQTLDSQPQHF	TGCGCCAGCAGCCAAACCCTCGACAGCCAGCCCCAGCATTTT	TRBJ1-5	-	-	TRBV4-1
CASSRARGGPDTQYF	TGTGCCAGTAGTAGGGCTAGAGGGGGACCAGATACGCAGTATTTT	TRBJ2-3	-	few	TRBV19
CASSRVGDAEAFF	TGTGCCAGCAGTCGAGTGGGAGACGCTGAAGCTTTCTTT	TRBJ1-1	-	-	TRBV6-1
CAISPEPGLAGEKITDTQYF	TGTGCCATCAGTCCCGAACCGGGACTAGCGGGGGAGAAGATCACAGATACGCAGTATTTT	TRBJ2-3	TRBD2	-	TRBV10-3
CASSSKVGQGAGDTQYF	TGTGCCAGCAGTTCCAAGGTTGGGCAGGGGGCTGGAGATACGCAGTATTTT	TRBJ2-3	TRBD1	-	TRBV7-3
CASSQGQGGYGYTF	TGTGCCAGCAGCCAAGGTCAGGGGGGATATGGCTACACCTTC	TRBJ1-2	TRBD1	-	TRBV14
CASSQVSPGLGNSPLHF	TGCGCCAGCAGCCAAGTGTCGCCAGGGTTGGGTAATTCACCCCTCCACTTT	TRBJ1-6	-	-	TRBV4-1
CAARRDSTNEQYF	TGTGCCGCCCGCCGGGACAGTACGAACGAGCAGTACTTC	TRBJ2-7	TRBD1	-	TRBV6-5
CASSWSGGTTGELFF	TGTGCCAGCAGTTGGAGTGGGGGGACCACCGGGGAGCTGTTTTTT	TRBJ2-2	-	-	TRBV6-5
CSSSVQGRASTGYTF	TGTTCCAGCAGCGTGCAGGGTCGGGCTAGTACTGGCTACACCTTC	TRBJ1-2	-	-	TRBV7-9
CASSLAQLQETQYF	TGCGCCAGCAGCTTGGCTCAACTCCAAGAGACCCAGTACTTC	TRBJ2-5	-	-	TRBV5-1
CASSLRGGHSNEQFF	TGCGCCAGCAGCTTGAGGGGGGGCCATTCGAATGAGCAGTTCTTC	TRBJ2-1	-	-	TRBV5-1
CASRANGQNGGYTF	TGTGCCAGCAGGGCAAACGGACAGAATGGTGGCTACACCTTC	TRBJ1-2	-	-	TRBV28
CASSQDIRGSNNSPLHF	TGTGCCAGCAGCCAAGATATCCGGGGATCAAATAATTCACCCCTCCACTTT	TRBJ1-6	-	few	TRBV4-2